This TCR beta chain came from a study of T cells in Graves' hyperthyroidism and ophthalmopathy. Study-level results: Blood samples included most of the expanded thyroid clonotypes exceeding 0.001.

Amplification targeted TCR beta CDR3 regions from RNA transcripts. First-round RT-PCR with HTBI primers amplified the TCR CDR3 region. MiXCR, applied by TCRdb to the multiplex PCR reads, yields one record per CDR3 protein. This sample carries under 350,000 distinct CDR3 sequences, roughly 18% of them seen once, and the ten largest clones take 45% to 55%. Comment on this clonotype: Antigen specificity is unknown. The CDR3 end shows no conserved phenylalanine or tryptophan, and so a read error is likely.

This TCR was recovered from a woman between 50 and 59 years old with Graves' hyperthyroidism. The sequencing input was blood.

The CDR3: CASSAGSETQYL. The CDR3 coding sequence is TGTGCCAGCAGTGCAGGATCCGAGACCCAGTACCTC. The J gene is TRBJ2-5, the V gene TRBV2, with D unresolved. CDR1 is SNHLY and CDR2 is FYNNEI in the germline V gene. The CDR3 totals 12 residues. The ends were cut back, 4 bases at V and 5 bases at J, with 8 bases in the middle.